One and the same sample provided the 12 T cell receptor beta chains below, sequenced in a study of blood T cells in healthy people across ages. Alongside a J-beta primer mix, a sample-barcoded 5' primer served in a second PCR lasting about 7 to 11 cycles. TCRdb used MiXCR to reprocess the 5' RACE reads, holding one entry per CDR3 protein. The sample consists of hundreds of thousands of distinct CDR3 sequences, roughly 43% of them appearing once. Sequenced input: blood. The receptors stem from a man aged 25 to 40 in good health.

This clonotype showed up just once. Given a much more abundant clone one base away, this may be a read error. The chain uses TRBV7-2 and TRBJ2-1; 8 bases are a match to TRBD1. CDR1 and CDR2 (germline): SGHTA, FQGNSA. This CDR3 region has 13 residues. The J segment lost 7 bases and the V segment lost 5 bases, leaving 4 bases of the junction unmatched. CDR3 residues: CASSVQGGNEQFF. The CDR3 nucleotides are TGTGCCAGCAGCGTACAGGGGGGAAATGAGCAGTTCTTC.

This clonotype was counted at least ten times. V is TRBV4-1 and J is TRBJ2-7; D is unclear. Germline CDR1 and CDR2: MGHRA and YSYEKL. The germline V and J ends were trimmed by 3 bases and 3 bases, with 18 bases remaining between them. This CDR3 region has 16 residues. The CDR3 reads CASSQVPGAVNYEQYF. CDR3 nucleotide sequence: TGCGCCAGCAGCCAGGTACCCGGCGCAGTCAACTACGAGCAGTACTTC.

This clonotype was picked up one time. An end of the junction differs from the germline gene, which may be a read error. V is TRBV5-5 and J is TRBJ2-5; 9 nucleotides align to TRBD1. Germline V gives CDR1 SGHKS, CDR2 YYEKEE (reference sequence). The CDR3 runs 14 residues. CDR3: CAGSLTGGQETQYF. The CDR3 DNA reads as TGTGCCGGCAGCTTGACAGGGGGACAAGAGACCCAGTACTTC.

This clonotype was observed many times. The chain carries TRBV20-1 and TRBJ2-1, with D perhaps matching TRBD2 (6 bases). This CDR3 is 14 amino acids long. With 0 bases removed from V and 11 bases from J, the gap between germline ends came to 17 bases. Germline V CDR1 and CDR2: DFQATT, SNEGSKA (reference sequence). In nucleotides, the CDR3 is TGCAGTGCTAGAGAATCCTCCACCGGGAGAAAGCAGTTCTTC. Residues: CSARESSTGRKQFF.

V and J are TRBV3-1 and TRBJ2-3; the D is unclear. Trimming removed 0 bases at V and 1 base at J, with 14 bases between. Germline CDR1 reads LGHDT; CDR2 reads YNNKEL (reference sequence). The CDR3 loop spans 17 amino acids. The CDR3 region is CASSQERADSRTDTQYF. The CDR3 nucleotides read TGTGCCAGCAGCCAAGAACGGGCAGACTCCCGCACAGATACGCAGTATTTT.

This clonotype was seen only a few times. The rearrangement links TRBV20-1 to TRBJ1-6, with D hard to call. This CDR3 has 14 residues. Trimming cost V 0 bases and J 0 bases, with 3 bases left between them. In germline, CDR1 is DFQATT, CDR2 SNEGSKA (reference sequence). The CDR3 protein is CSARDGSYNSPLHF. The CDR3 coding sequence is TGCAGTGCTAGAGACGGCTCCTATAATTCACCCCTCCACTTT.

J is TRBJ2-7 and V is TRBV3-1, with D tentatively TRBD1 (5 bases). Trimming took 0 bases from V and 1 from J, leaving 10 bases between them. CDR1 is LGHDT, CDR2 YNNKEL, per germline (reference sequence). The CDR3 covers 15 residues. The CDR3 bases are TGTGCCAGCAGCCAAGATGGGGCCAGGTCCTACGAGCAGTACTTC. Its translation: CASSQDGARSYEQYF.

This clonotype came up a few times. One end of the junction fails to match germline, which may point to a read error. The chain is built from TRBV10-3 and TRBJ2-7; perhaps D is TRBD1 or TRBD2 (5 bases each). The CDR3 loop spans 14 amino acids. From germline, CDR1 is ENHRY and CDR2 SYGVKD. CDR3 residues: CAIGTTDVTYGQYF. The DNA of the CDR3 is TGTGCCATCGGGACGACAGACGTAACCTACGGGCAGTACTTC.

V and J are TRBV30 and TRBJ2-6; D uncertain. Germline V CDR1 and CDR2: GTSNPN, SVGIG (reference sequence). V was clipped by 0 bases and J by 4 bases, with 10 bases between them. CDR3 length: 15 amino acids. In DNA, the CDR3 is TGTGCCTGGAGTGTACGGTCCCTGGGGGCCAACGTCCTGACTTTC. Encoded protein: CAWSVRSLGANVLTF. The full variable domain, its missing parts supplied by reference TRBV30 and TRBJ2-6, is SQTIHQWPATLVQPVGSPLSLECTVEGTSNPNLYWYRQAAGRGLQLLFYSVGIGQISSEVPQNLSASRPQDRQFILSSKKLLLSDSGFYLCAWSVRSLGANVLTFGAGSRLTVL.

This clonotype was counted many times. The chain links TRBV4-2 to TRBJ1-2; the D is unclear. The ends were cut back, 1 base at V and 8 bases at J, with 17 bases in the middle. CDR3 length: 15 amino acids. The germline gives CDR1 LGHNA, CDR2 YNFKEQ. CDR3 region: CASSQAPDLEEGYTF. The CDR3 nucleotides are TGTGCCAGCAGCCAAGCGCCGGACTTGGAAGAAGGCTACACCTTC.

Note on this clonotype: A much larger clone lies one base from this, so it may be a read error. The CDR3 nucleotides read TGTGCCAGCAGCTTCATACGGGACGTCGGCGCAGATACGCAGTATTTT. It codes for CASSFIRDVGADTQYF. The J gene is TRBJ2-3, the V gene TRBV7-9; D may match TRBD1 or TRBD2 (5 bases each). Germline V lookup: CDR1 SEHNR, CDR2 FQNEAQ (reference sequence). V lost 3 bases to trimming and J lost 4 bases, with 17 bases between them. The CDR3 runs 16 residues. The full variable domain, rest sourced from reference TRBV7-9 and TRBJ2-3, is DTGVSQNPRHKITKRGQNVTFRCDPISEHNRLYWYRQTLGQGPEFLTYFQNEAQLEKSRLLSDRFSAERPKGSFSTLEIQRTEQGDSAMYLCASSFIRDVGADTQYFGPGTRLTVL.

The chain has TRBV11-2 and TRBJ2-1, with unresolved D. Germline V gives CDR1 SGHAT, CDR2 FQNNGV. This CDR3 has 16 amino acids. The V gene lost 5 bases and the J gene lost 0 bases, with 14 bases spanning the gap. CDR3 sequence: CASSPAPASSYNEQFF. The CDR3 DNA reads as TGTGCCAGCAGCCCCGCTCCAGCGAGCTCCTACAATGAGCAGTTCTTC.